What follows is one T cell receptor beta chain and its context. TCRdb fed the reads into MiXCR, producing one record per CDR3 protein. The repertoire holds 1,600 or so distinct CDR3 sequences, roughly 53% seen once, with 6.5% to 7% in the top ten. J lost 2 bases, V lost 6 bases, and 10 bases had no gene match. The CDR3 sequence is 16 residues long. CDR1 MDHEN and CDR2 SYDVKM come from the germline V gene. Making the TCR library involved RNA that had been extracted from PBMCs. The data were taken from a study of regulatory T cells in long-lasting Graves disease. The sequence came from a human donor with Graves disease. The V and J genes are TRBV28 and TRBJ2-3, with TRBD2 matching over 8 bases. Sequenced here: peripheral blood mononuclear cells (PBMCs), sampled with antithyroid drug treatment, in newly diagnosed or persistent Graves disease (not recorded which). CDR3 amino acids: CASSTPSGSYTDTQYF. The CDR3 DNA is TGTGCCAGCAGCACCCCTAGCGGGTCTTACACAGATACGCAGTATTTT.